The clone carrying this T cell receptor (beta chain) has a handful of counts. Its cognate antigen is unknown. Described time point: patch test 1, 2 weeks after DPC sensitization. The treatment here: therapeutic diphenylcyclopropenone sensitization with weekly scalp DPC. TCRdb reprocessed the RACE reads with MiXCR, giving one entry per CDR3 protein. The sample holds 300,000 to 400,000 distinct CDR3 sequences, around 7% seen once. J lost 10 bases, V lost 1 base, and 6 bases had no gene match. Germline loops: CDR1 MNHEY, CDR2 SMNVEV (reference sequence). The CDR3 loop spans 13 amino acids. The entry originates in a study of human T cells and chemical hapten exposure. At the level of the study: DPC at 0.01% went onto the upper back in patch tests, read at 6 days. The study, taken as a whole, reports: DPC sensitization left the count of TCRs above 1 in 1000 unchanged. Because all patients had alopecia, their immune responses might differ from healthy ones.

This rearrangement joins TRBV27 to TRBJ2-7; 8 bases agree with TRBD2. The receptor's source is a woman between 18 and 29 years old with alopecia areata. Some clones in this sample may be carry-over from other donors' samples. Sequencing used whole blood, obtained in connection with sensitization to the hapten diphenylcyclopropenone (DPC). The CDR3 DNA follows: TGTGCCAGCAGTTTATTTCCGGGAGGGGAACAGTACTTC. Translated: CASSLFPGGEQYF.